These T cell receptor beta chains were read from a single sample in a study of blood T cell repertoires in COVID-19. The data were produced by immunoSEQ multiplex PCR, yet TCRdb's version contains in-frame clones alone and is incomplete. The table lists roughly 300,000 clones, about 83% of them singletons. Source material: peripheral blood. These receptors originate from a woman aged 50 to 65 who had recovered from COVID-19. Each CDR3 is given with its conserved first and last residue. A D gene is named only where the DNA matches it firmly. Part of the rows lack a size; the others show once, few, many or a class for expanded clones.

.	TRBV28	TRBJ2-4	TRBD2	TGTGCCACCTCAAGCGGGGGGCCCAGAAACATTCAGTACTTC	CATSSGGPRNIQYF
.	TRBV4-1	TRBJ2-3	TRBD2	TGCGCCAGCAGCCTGGTGGGAGGGGACCGGAATACGCAGTATTTT	CASSLVGGDRNTQYF
.	TRBV28	TRBJ1-5	.	TGTGCCAGCAGTTTAACAGATAGCAATCAGCCCCAGCATTTT	CASSLTDSNQPQHF
.	TRBV2	TRBJ1-5	.	TGTGCCAGCACCACGGGAGGCAGAAATAGCAATCAGCCCCAGCATTTT	CASTTGGRNSNQPQHF
.	TRBV11-1	TRBJ2-1	TRBD2	TGTGCCAGCAGCTTAGAGGGTAGCGGGAGGTTTTATGAGCAGTTCTTC	CASSLEGSGRFYEQFF
.	TRBV2	TRBJ2-7	TRBD1	TGTGCCAGCAGTTCTCAGGGGGCTTTAGGCTACGAGCAGTACTTC	CASSSQGALGYEQYF
.	TRBV7-2	TRBJ1-5	.	TGTGCCAGCAGCTTGGCAGTTGAACAGCCCCAGCATTTT	CASSLAVEQPQHF
.	TRBV6-2/TRBV6-3	TRBJ2-5	.	TGTGCCAGCAGTTACTCCCCTACTGTTACGCAAGAGACCCAGTACTTC	CASSYSPTVTQETQYF
.	TRBV5-1	TRBJ2-5	TRBD2	TGCGCCAGCAGCTCCGCAGGGACTAAACAAGAGACCCAGTACTTC	CASSSAGTKQETQYF
.	TRBV12-3/TRBV12-4	TRBJ1-1	TRBD1	TGTGCCAGCAGTGACAGGGGGAAAACTTTCTTT	CASSDRGKTFF
few	TRBV4-1	TRBJ2-7	TRBD2	TGCGCCAGCAGCCAGTCGGCGTCTAGCGGGGGCTACGAGCAGTACTTC	CASSQSASSGGYEQYF
.	TRBV2	TRBJ1-4	TRBD1	TGTGCCAGCAGTGAAGGGGAGACAGGGATGGACGAAAAACTGTTTTTT	CASSEGETGMDEKLFF
.	TRBV7-9	TRBJ2-3	.	TGTGCCAGCAGCCGCATAACTAGCACAGATACGCAGTATTTT	CASSRITSTDTQYF
.	TRBV3-1/TRBV3-2	TRBJ2-2	.	TGTGCCAGCAGCCAAGCGGAGGTGGGCGGGGAGCTGTTTTTT	CASSQAEVGGELFF
few	TRBV18	TRBJ1-5	TRBD1	TGTGCCAGCTCGGTCGGGACAGGGGGCCCGGAGCCCCAGCATTTT	CASSVGTGGPEPQHF
.	TRBV27	TRBJ2-7	TRBD2	TGTGCCAGCAGTCAACTAGCGGGGCCAGTACCCTACGAGCAGTACTTC	CASSQLAGPVPYEQYF
.	TRBV11-1	TRBJ2-2	TRBD1	TGTGCCAGCAGCTTAGTTGACAGGGGGAACACCGGGGAGCTGTTTTTT	CASSLVDRGNTGELFF
once	TRBV5-4	TRBJ1-5	.	TGTGCCAGCAGCTTACAGGGAAGCAATCAGCCCCAGCATTTT	CASSLQGSNQPQHF
.	TRBV4-1	TRBJ1-2	TRBD1	TGCGCCAGCAGCCAAGCCACCTCCAGAATAAGGGACAGGGCTGGCTACACCTTC	CASSQATSRIRDRAGYTF
.	TRBV18	TRBJ2-2	TRBD2	TGTGCCAGCTCACTCGCTAGCGGGAGGACCGGGGAGCTGTTTTTT	CASSLASGRTGELFF
.	TRBV27	TRBJ1-1	.	TGTGCCAGCAGTTCGAGCACTGAAGCTTTCTTT	CASSSSTEAFF
.	TRBV7-2	TRBJ2-2	.	TGTGCCAGCAGCTCCCCGGGACATAACACCGGGGAGCTGTTTTTT	CASSSPGHNTGELFF
.	TRBV3-1/TRBV3-2	TRBJ2-1	TRBD1	TGTGCCAGCAGCCAAGGAGGGACAGGGACTGAGCAGTTCTTC	CASSQGGTGTEQFF
once	TRBV4-3	TRBJ1-2	.	TGCGCCAGCAGCCAAGCCCTGAGCTATGGCTACACCTTC	CASSQALSYGYTF
.	TRBV5-6	TRBJ1-6	TRBD1	TGTGCCAGCAGCATGACAGGGCATAATTCACCCCTCCACTTT	CASSMTGHNSPLHF
.	TRBV7-9	TRBJ1-1	.	TGTGCCAGCAGCGCTGAGGGCGCTTTCTTT	CASSAEGAFF
.	TRBV6-1	TRBJ2-5	TRBD2	TGTGCCAGCAGTGATCATAGCGGGGGGGCCTTTGTAGAGACCCAGTACTTC	CASSDHSGGAFVETQYF